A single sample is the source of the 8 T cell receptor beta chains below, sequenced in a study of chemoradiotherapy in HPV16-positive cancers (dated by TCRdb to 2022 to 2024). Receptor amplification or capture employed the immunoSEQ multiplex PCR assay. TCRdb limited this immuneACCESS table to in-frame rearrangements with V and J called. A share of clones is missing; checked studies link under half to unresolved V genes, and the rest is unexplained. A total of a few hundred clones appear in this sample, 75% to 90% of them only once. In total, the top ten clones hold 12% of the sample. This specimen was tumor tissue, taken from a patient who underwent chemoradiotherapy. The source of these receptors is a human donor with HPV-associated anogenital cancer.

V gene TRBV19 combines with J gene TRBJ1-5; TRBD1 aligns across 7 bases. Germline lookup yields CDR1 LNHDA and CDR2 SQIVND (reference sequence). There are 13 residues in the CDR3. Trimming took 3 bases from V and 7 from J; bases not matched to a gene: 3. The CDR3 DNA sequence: TGTGCCAGTAGTATCGACAGGGAGCAGCCCCAGCATTTT. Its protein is CASSIDREQPQHF.

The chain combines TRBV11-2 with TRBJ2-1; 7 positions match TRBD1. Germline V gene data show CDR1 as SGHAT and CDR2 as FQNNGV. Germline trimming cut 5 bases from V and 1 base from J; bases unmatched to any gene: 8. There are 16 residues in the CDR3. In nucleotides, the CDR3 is TGTGCCAGCAGCCCTAACAGGGGCTCATCCTACAATGAGCAGTTCTTC. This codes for CASSPNRGSSYNEQFF.

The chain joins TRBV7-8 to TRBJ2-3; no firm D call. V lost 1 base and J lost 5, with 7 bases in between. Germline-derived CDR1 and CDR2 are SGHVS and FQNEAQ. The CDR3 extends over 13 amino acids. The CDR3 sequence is CASSLERRDTQYF. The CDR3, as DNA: TGTGCCAGCAGCTTAGAGCGTCGAGATACGCAGTATTTT.

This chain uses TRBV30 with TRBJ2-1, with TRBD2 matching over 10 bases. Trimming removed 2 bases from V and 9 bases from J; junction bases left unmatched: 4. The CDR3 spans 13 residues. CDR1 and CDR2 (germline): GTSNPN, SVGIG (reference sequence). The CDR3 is CAWSKSGGVEQFF. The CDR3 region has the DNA TGTGCCTGGAGTAAAAGCGGGGGGGTTGAGCAGTTCTTC.

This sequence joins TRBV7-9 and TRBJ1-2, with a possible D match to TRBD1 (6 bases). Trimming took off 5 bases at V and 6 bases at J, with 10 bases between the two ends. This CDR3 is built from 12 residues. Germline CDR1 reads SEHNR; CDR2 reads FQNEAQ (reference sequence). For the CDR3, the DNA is TGTGCCAGCAGCGTGAACAGGGATGGCTACACCTTC. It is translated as CASSVNRDGYTF.

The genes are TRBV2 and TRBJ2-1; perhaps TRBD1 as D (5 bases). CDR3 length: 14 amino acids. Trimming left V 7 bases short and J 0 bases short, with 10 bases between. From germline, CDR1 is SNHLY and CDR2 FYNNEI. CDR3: CASNRLSSYNEQFF. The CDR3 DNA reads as TGTGCCAGCAACAGGTTGAGCTCCTACAATGAGCAGTTCTTC.

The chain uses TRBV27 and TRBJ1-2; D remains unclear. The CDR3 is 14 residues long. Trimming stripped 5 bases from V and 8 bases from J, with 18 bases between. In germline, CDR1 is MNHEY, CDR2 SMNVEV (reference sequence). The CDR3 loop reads CASSREGRIRGYTF. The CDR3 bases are TGTGCCAGCAGTCGGGAGGGTCGGATCCGCGGCTACACCTTC.

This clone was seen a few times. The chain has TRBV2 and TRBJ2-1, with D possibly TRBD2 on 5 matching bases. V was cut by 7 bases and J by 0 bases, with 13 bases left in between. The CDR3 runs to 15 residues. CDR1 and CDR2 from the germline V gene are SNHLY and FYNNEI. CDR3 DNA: TGTGCCAGCACCGGGGAACTAGGCTCCTACAATGAGCAGTTCTTC. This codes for CASTGELGSYNEQFF.